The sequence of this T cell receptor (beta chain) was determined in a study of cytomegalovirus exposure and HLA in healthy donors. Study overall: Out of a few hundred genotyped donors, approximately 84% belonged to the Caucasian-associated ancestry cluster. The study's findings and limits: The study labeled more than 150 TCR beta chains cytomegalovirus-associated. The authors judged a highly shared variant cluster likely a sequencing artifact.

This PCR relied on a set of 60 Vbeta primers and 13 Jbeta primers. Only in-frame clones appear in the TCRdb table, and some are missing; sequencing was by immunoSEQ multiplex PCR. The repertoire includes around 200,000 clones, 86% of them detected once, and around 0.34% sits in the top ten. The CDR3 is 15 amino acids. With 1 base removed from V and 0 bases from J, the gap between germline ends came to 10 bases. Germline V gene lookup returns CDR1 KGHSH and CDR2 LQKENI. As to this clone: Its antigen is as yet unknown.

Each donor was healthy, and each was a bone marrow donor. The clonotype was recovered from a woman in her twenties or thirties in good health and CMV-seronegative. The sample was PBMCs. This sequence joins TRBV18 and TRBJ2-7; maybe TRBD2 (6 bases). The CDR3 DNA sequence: TGTGCCAGCTCACCACTGGGACTTAACTCCTACGAGCAGTACTTC. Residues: CASSPLGLNSYEQYF.